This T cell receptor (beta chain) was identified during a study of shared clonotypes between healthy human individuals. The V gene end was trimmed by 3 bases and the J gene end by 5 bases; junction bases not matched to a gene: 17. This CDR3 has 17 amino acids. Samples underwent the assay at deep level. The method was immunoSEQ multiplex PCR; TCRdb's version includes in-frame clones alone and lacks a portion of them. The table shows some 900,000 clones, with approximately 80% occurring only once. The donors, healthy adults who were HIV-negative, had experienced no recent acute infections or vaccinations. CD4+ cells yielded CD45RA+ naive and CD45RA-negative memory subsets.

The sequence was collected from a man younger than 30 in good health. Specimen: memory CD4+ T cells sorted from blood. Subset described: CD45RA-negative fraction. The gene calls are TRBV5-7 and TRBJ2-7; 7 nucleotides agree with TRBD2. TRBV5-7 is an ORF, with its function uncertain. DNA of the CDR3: TGTGCCAGCAGCTGCATGGGAAGGTGGGAGGGCCTTCACGAGCAGTACTTC. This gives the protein CASSCMGRWEGLHEQYF.